The table lists the clone carrying this T cell receptor (beta chain) with a few counts. Its specificity is unknown. Germline CDR1 and CDR2: SGHAT and FQNNGV. V was pared by 6 bases and J by 3 bases, with 9 bases between. The CDR3 is made up of 12 amino acids. This record belongs to a study of T cell responses to AZD1222 COVID-19 vaccine. Regarding the study as a whole: Researchers took repertoire samples only after the peak T cell response had come.

Sequencing was performed with immunoSEQ multiplex PCR; in TCRdb, only in-frame clones are kept and a portion is missing. The repertoire holds about 53,000 clones, with 87% as singletons. This receptor was taken from an adult who received the AZD1222 COVID-19 vaccine. The sample in question was peripheral blood, obtained 28 days after the second AZD1222 dose. The chain joins TRBV11-2 to TRBJ2-7; D not certain. The CDR3 sequence is CASRGYNYEQYF. The DNA for the CDR3 is TGTGCCAGCAGGGGATACAACTACGAGCAGTACTTC.